Listed below are T cell receptor beta chains from one sample, sequenced in a study of blood T cell repertoires in COVID-19. Libraries were prepared by immunoSEQ multiplex PCR; TCRdb keeps only in-frame clonotypes and omits some of them. This table holds about 180,000 clones, 86% found once. Sequences were obtained from PBMCs or T cells enriched from blood (not recorded which). The receptors derive from a woman aged 30 to 39 who had recovered from COVID-19. CDR3s include the opening cysteine and the closing phenylalanine or tryptophan. A D gene is named only where the DNA matches it firmly. A clone size is listed for some rows: how often the clone was seen (once, few, many), or a class if it is expanded.

TRBV10-3	NA	TRBJ2-2	NA	TGTGCCATCCTCGGACAAAGGGGCGCCGGGGAGCTGTTTTTT	CAILGQRGAGELFF
TRBV5-6	NA	TRBJ2-6	NA	TGTGCCAGCAGCCCCACAGGGTCTGGGGCCAACGTCCTGACTTTC	CASSPTGSGANVLTF
TRBV3-1/TRBV3-2	NA	TRBJ2-5	NA	TGTGCCAGCAGCCGGGGCTTTAGGGAGACCCAGTACTTC	CASSRGFRETQYF
TRBV29-1	NA	TRBJ2-3	NA	TGCAGCGGTGGAGTGTCAGATACGCAGTATTTT	CSGGVSDTQYF
TRBV2	NA	TRBJ1-2	NA	TGTGCCAGCAGTGAAGCTACAGGCAGTAACTATGGCTACACCTTC	CASSEATGSNYGYTF
TRBV5-1	TRBD1	TRBJ1-6	NA	TGCGCCAGCAGCTTGGACAGGGGACCCCCGAACTCACCCCTCCACTTT	CASSLDRGPPNSPLHF
TRBV14	NA	TRBJ2-1	NA	TGTGCCAGCAGCCCTTTACAGGCTCCGGGCCTGTTCTTC	CASSPLQAPGLFF
TRBV7-9	TRBD1	TRBJ1-5	NA	TGTGCCAGCAGCTTAAGGCGTCCTGGGACAGCAAATCAGCCCCAGCATTTT	CASSLRRPGTANQPQHF
TRBV4-1	NA	TRBJ2-1	once	TGCGCCAGCAGCCCTAGGGGAGGCGAGCAGTTCTTC	CASSPRGGEQFF
TRBV7-8	TRBD1	TRBJ1-4	NA	TGTGCCAGCAGCCCGGACAGGGGGCGGGATAATGAAAAACTGTTTTTT	CASSPDRGRDNEKLFF
TRBV3-1/TRBV3-2	NA	TRBJ1-3	NA	TGTGCCAGCAGCCATGCGCGCAGGGCCCGCTCTGGAAACACCATATATTTT	CASSHARRARSGNTIYF
TRBV28	NA	TRBJ2-7	NA	TGTGCCAGCAGGAAACGCCTCATCGAGGGAGGCGAGCAGTACTTC	CASRKRLIEGGEQYF
TRBV10-3	NA	TRBJ2-7	NA	TGTGCCATCAGTGAGGGCAGGGGAGGGACCTACGAGCAGTACTTC	CAISEGRGGTYEQYF
TRBV24-1	NA	TRBJ1-4	NA	TGTGCCACCAGTGATCCCCAGGGGCCGGGAGGGGAAAAACTGTTTTTT	CATSDPQGPGGEKLFF
TRBV5-1	NA	TRBJ2-7	NA	TGCGCCAGCAGCTTGGACAGTGACTACGAGCAGTACTTC	CASSLDSDYEQYF
TRBV27	NA	TRBJ2-2	few	TGTGCCAGCAGACAACGTAACAGGATCCAAGGGTACACCGGGGAGCTGTTTTTT	CASRQRNRIQGYTGELFF
TRBV10-3	NA	TRBJ2-2	NA	TGTGCCATCAGTGAGAGTGGGCAGGGGAACACCGGGGAGCTGTTTTTT	CAISESGQGNTGELFF
TRBV29-1	TRBD1	TRBJ1-2	once	TGCAGCGTCCCGTGGCAGGGGGCTGACTATGGCTACACCTTC	CSVPWQGADYGYTF
TRBV14	NA	TRBJ2-3	NA	TGTGCCAGCAGCCAATTTAAGCGGTTACCCACAGATACGCAGTATTTT	CASSQFKRLPTDTQYF
TRBV5-1	TRBD2	TRBJ2-5	NA	TGCGCCAGCAGCTTAGCACTAGCGGGCCTGCGAGAGACCCAGTACTTC	CASSLALAGLRETQYF
TRBV9	TRBD1	TRBJ2-7	NA	TGTGCCAGCAGCGTGTTCCCATCACAGGGGACCTACGAGCAGTACTTC	CASSVFPSQGTYEQYF
TRBV7-3	TRBD1	TRBJ1-1	NA	TGTGCCAGCAGCCCGACAGGGGGGGACACTGAAGCTTTCTTT	CASSPTGGDTEAFF
TRBV28	TRBD2	TRBJ2-1	NA	TGTGCCACCTCGCGGGAGGGGGACAATGAGCAGTTCTTC	CATSREGDNEQFF
TRBV7-2	TRBD2	TRBJ2-1	NA	TGTGCCAGCAGCTCTCAGACTAGCGGGAGGGTCAGTGAGCAGTTCTTC	CASSSQTSGRVSEQFF
TRBV3-1/TRBV3-2	TRBD1	TRBJ2-1	NA	TGTGCCAGCAGCCAAGACGGACAGGCCTACAATGAGCAGTTCTTC	CASSQDGQAYNEQFF
TRBV7-9	NA	TRBJ1-1	NA	TGTGCCAGCAGCTCCCCCCCAGAAAACACTGAAGCTTTCTTT	CASSSPPENTEAFF
TRBV5-5	TRBD1	TRBJ1-3	few	TGTGCCAGCAGCTGGGGGACAGCTGGAAACACCATATATTTT	CASSWGTAGNTIYF
TRBV10-3	NA	TRBJ1-2	once	TGTGCCATCAGTTTACCCAGGGCGGGAAGCCTGACCCCGCCGGGAGGCTACACCTTC	CAISLPRAGSLTPPGGYTF
TRBV3-1/TRBV3-2	NA	TRBJ1-4	few	TGTGCCAGCAGCCCGCGGCCCCCCCGGCGGGGTGAAAAACTGTTTTTT	CASSPRPPRRGEKLFF
TRBV21-1	NA	TRBJ2-7	few	TGTGCCAGCAGCAAACGACAGGACTACGAGCAGTACTTC	CASSKRQDYEQYF
TRBV10-3	NA	TRBJ2-5	NA	TGTGCCAGCTCCGGGCTCAGCGGGGAGACCCAGTACTTC	CASSGLSGETQYF
TRBV18	NA	TRBJ1-3	NA	TGTGCCAGCTCACCACCGCGCCAGGGGACCTCTGGAAACACCATATATTTT	CASSPPRQGTSGNTIYF
TRBV27	TRBD2	TRBJ2-7	NA	TGTGCCAGCACCGGGACTAGCGGGCCCTACGAGCAGTACTTC	CASTGTSGPYEQYF
TRBV6-2/TRBV6-3	NA	TRBJ1-2	NA	TGTGCCAGCAGTTACGCTGGGGGCGACTATGGCTACACCTTC	CASSYAGGDYGYTF
TRBV5-4	NA	TRBJ2-7	NA	TGTGCCAGCAGCCGGGATTGGCTCGAGCAGTACTTC	CASSRDWLEQYF
TRBV27	TRBD1	TRBJ2-2	NA	TGTGCCAGCAGTCCGGGGGACAGGGGGTACACCGGGGAGCTGTTTTTT	CASSPGDRGYTGELFF
TRBV5-5	NA	TRBJ1-4	few	TGTGCCAGCAGCGATCAACAGGGAATAGGTGAAAAACTGTTTTTT	CASSDQQGIGEKLFF